This T cell receptor beta chain is from a study of blood T cell repertoires in COVID-19. Across the whole study: Sources were T cells, B-cell-depleted T cells, or PBMCs; the material itself was cDNA or gDNA.

The protocol was immunoSEQ multiplex PCR, while the TCRdb copy is restricted to in-frame clones and leaves out a portion. The sample consists of roughly 250,000 clones, roughly four fifths of them appearing once. The CDR3 contains 14 residues. Germline values: CDR1 SGHNT, CDR2 YYREEE (reference sequence). The ends were cut back, 0 bases at V and 3 bases at J, with 10 bases in the middle. The Seattle patients, enrolled during active infection, were followed longitudinally. V usage is TRBV5-4 and J usage is TRBJ2-7; D call uncertain. The sequenced sample consisted of peripheral blood. The TCR originated in a person aged 65-85 years with COVID-19, enrolled during active disease. The CDR3 spells CASSLALENYEQYF. CDR3 in DNA: TGTGCCAGCAGCTTGGCTTTAGAAAACTACGAGCAGTACTTC. The complete variable domain, with remaining parts taken from reference TRBV5-4 and TRBJ2-7, reads ETGVTQSPTHLIKTRGQQVTLRCSSQSGHNTVSWYQQALGQGPQFIFQYYREEENGRGNFPPRFSGLQFPNYSSELNVNALELDDSALYLCASSLALENYEQYFGPGTRLTVT.